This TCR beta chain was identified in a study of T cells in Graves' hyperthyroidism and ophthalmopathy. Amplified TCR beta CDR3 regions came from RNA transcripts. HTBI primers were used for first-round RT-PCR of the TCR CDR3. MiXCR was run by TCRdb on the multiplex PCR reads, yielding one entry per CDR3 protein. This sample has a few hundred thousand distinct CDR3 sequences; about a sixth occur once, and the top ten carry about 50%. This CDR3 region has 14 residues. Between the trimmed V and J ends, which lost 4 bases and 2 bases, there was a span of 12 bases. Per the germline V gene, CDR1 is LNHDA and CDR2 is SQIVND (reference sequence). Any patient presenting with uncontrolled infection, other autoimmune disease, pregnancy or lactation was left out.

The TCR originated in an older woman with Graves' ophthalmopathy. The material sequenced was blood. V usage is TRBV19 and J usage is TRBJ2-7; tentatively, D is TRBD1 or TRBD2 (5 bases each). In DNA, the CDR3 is TGTGCCAGTAGTACGGGGACGGGAACCTACGAGCAGTACTTC. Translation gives CASSTGTGTYEQYF.